This TCR beta chain was obtained from a study of Ad26.COV2.S vaccination and SARS-CoV-2 variants. About the research overall: Participants got Ad26.COV2.S intramuscularly, once or twice 56 days apart.

The CDR3 runs 15 residues. Deletions cut 5 bases from V and 0 bases from J, with 13 bases between. Germline loops: CDR1 MNHEY, CDR2 SVGAGI. Documented treatment: some 20 received Ad26.COV2.S at low or high dose, single or two shots; roughly five received placebo; per-sample allocation not given. Sample collection was performed on day 63 after the first vaccine or placebo injection. TCRdb's copy holds only in-frame clones and misses some; the assay was immunoSEQ multiplex PCR. The data show around 400,000 clones, with approximately 90% seen just once and 10% to 15% held by the top ten. V and J are TRBV6-5 and TRBJ1-1, with D possibly TRBD1 on 5 matching bases. The receptor was derived from a person between 18 and 59 years old who received the Ad26.COV2.S COVID-19 vaccine or a placebo. The specimen comprised peripheral blood, sampled in a trial of Ad26.COV2.S vaccine versus placebo. The CDR3 loop is CASSPRGGVNTEAFF. As DNA, the CDR3 is TGTGCCAGCAGTCCCCGGGGGGGAGTGAACACTGAAGCTTTCTTT.